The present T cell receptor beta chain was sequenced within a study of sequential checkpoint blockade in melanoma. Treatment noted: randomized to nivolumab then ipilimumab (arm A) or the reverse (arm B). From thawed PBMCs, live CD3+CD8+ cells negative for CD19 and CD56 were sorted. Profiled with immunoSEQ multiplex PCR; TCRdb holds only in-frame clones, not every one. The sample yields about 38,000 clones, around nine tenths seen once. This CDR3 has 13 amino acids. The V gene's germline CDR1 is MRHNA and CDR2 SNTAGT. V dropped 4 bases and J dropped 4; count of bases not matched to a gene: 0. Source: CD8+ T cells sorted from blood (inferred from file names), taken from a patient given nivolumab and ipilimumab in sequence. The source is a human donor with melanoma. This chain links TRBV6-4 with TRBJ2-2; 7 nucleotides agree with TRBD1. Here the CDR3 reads CASSAGGTGELFF. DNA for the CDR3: TGTGCCAGCAGTGCAGGGGGCACCGGGGAGCTGTTTTTT.